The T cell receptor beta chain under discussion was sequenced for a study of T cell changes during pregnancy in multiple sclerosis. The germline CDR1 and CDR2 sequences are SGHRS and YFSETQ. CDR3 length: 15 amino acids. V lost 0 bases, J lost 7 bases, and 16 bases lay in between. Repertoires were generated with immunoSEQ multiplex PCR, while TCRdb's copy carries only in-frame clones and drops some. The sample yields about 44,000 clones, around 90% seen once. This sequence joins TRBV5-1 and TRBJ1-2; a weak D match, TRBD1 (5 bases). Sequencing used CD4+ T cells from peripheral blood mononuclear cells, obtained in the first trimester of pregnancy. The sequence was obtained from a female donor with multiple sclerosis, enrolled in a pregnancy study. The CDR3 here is CASSLGTGEFGGYTF. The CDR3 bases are TGCGCCAGCAGCTTGGGGACGGGGGAGTTCGGTGGCTACACCTTC.